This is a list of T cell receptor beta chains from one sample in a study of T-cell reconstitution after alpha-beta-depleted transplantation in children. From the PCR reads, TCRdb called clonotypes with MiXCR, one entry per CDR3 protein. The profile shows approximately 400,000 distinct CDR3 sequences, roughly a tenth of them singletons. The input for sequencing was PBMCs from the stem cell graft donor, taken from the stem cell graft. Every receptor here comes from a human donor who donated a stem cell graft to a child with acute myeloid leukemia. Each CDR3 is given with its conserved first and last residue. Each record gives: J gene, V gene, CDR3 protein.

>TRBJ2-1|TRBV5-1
CASRKGPTSNEQFF
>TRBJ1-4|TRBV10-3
CAIRGVATNEKLFF
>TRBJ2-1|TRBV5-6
CASSLPPTSNEQFF
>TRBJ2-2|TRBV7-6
CASSLTGEGNTGELFF
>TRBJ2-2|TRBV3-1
CASSRQGTNTGELFF
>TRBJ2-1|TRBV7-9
CASSLGPMVEQFF
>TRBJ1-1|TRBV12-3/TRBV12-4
CASSLASWTANTEAFF
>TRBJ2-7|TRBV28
CASSFGPSTYEQYF
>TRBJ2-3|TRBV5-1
CASSLELSNTQYF
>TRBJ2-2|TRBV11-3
CASSLVLTGKNTGELFF
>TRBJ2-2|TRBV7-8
CASSPGLAEGLTGELFF
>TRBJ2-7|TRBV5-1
CASSGDSPREQYF
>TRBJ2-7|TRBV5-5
CASSLVGREYEQYF
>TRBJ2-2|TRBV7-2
CASSLRGGANTGELFF
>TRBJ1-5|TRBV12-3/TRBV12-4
CASSPTGNSNQPQHF
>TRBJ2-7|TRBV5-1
CASSLSGPIYEQYF
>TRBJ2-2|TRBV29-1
CSVELLGDTGKLFF
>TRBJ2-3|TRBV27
CASISGQGLRDTQYF
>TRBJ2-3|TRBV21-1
CASSKARTGGGDTQYF
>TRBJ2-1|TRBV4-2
CASSHAGTTSSYNEQFF
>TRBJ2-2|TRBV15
CATSRATSNTGELFF
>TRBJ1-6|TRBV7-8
CASSLVLGDSPLHF
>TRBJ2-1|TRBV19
CASSGDREASYNEQFF
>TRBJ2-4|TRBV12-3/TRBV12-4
CASTPQGWNIQYF
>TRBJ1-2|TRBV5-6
CASSLDLGANYGYTF
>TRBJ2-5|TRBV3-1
CASSQDISAGRLETQYF
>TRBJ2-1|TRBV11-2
CASSLDTSGSSYNEQFF
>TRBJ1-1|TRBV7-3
CASSLSVRDEAFF
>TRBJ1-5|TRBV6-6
CASKLGDQPQHF
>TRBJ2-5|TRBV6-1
CASSLRDNHQETQYF
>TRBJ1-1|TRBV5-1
CASSAGDRGNTEAFF
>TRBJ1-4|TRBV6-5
CAMTRVEKLFF
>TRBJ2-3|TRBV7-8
CASSNGLQVADTQYF
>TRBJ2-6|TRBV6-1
CASREGTVSPGANVLTF
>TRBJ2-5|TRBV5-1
CASSSGLGEETQYF
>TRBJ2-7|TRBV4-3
CASSQDRRGAPYEQYF
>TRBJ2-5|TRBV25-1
CASSPVGQTQYF
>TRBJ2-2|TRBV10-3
CAISGTGANTGELFF
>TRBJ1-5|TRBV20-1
CSARNGQGAPRQPQHF
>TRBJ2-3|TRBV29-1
CSVDGTGRTDTQYF
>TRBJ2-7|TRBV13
CASTAGLAGVNSYEQYF
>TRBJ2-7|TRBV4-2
CASSQDPRTSGTYEQYF
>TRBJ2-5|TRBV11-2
CASSLAAMPRETQYF
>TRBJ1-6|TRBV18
CASSPENSPLHF
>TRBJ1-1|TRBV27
CASGRGEAFF
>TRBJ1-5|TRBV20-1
CSAMVGGINNQPQHF
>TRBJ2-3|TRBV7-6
CASSLGVLNTDTQYF
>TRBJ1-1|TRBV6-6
CASSYQGTAFF
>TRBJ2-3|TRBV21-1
CASSKRRDRGELAGETDTQYF
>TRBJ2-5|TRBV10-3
CAIKDSEETQYF
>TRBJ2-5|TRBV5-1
CASSSTTGGETQYF
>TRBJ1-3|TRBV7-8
CASSKGAGLGNTIYF
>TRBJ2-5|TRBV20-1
CSATWRDQETQYF
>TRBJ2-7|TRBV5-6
CASSSSGGTSYEQYF
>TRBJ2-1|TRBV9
CASSALGRVGSYNEQFF
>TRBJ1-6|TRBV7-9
CASSLQGAGDNSPLHF
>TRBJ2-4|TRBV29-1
CSVSQGTGENIQYF
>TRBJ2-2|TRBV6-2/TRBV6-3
CASSRGSRSGELFF
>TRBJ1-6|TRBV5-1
CASSPQGTMVDSPLHF